This TCR beta chain originates from a study of shared clonotypes between healthy human individuals. The protocol was immunoSEQ multiplex PCR, while the TCRdb copy is restricted to in-frame clones and leaves out a portion. In the table there are approximately 940,000 clones, 70% to 85% of which are singletons. A single count supports this clone. The CDR3 loop spans 13 amino acids. The germline V gene has CDR1 SNHLY and CDR2 FYNNEI. V gave up 4 bases and J gave up 7 bases; unmatched junction bases: 7. The sequenced sample consisted of memory CD4+ T cells sorted from blood. Subset reported: CD45RA-negative fraction. This chain links TRBV2 with TRBJ2-7; 7 positions agree with TRBD1. The sequence derives from a man between 18 and 29 years old in good health. CDR3: CASSAGTAREQYF. The DNA for the CDR3 is TGTGCCAGCAGTGCGGGGACAGCTAGAGAGCAGTACTTC.